The source of this TCR beta chain is a study of T cells in Graves' hyperthyroidism and ophthalmopathy. TCR beta CDR3 regions were amplified from RNA transcripts. HTBI primers were the set used in a first-round RT-PCR of the TCR CDR3. TCRdb fed the multiplex PCR reads into MiXCR, producing one record per CDR3 protein. This sample has approximately 300,000 distinct CDR3 sequences; roughly 20% occur once, and the top ten carry 35% to 45%. The CDR3 contains 14 residues. The germline V and J ends were trimmed by 6 bases and 4 bases, with 13 bases remaining between them. CDR1 and CDR2 (germline): MNHNS, SASEGT.

The V and J genes are TRBV6-1 and TRBJ1-5; TRBD1 is a possible D gene (6 bases). The material sequenced was blood. This receptor was identified in a man aged 45-60 years with Graves' ophthalmopathy. This CDR3 reads CASREGGVNQPQHF. The CDR3, as DNA: TGTGCCAGCAGGGAGGGGGGGGTTAATCAGCCCCAGCATTTT.